One and the same sample provided the 11 T cell receptor beta chains below, sequenced in a study of blood T cell repertoires in COVID-19. Measured with immunoSEQ multiplex PCR; TCRdb has only the in-frame clones, and not every one. The sample yields 150,000 to 200,000 clones, 81% seen once. Sequences were obtained from peripheral blood. The source is a woman older than 75 with COVID-19, enrolled during active disease.

The gene calls are TRBV6-6 and TRBJ1-2; no definite D call. Trimming took 4 bases from V and 0 from J, leaving 12 bases between them. The CDR3 extends over 15 amino acids. From germline, CDR1 is MNHNY and CDR2 SVGAGI (reference sequence). CDR3 in DNA: TGTGCCAGCAGTTTCCCTTGGCCTTCTAACTATGGCTACACCTTC. Residues: CASSFPWPSNYGYTF.

The chain combines TRBV7-2 with TRBJ2-1, with 10 bases aligning to TRBD2. V lost 6 bases to trimming and J lost 4 bases; unmatched junction nucleotides: 3. Germline loops: CDR1 SGHTA, CDR2 FQGNSA. The CDR3 is 14 amino acids. The CDR3 protein is CASRASGSYNEQFF. CDR3 sequence (DNA): TGTGCCAGCAGGGCTAGCGGGAGTTACAATGAGCAGTTCTTC.

This chain joins TRBV7-8 and TRBJ2-5, with 7 positions matching TRBD1. There are 12 residues in the CDR3. CDR1 and CDR2 from the germline V gene are SGHVS and FQNEAQ. V shed 1 base, J shed 12 bases, and the junction held 5 bases outside the gene matches. This CDR3 is CASSLEDRPEYF. The CDR3 DNA reads as TGTGCCAGCAGCTTAGAGGACAGGCCGGAGTACTTC.

The CDR3 DNA reads TGTGCCAGCTCACCAGCTAGCGGACCTAATGAGCAGTTCTTC. This codes for CASSPASGPNEQFF. The V and J genes are TRBV18 and TRBJ2-1, with TRBD2 identical over 7 bases. The CDR3 length is 14 residues. The V and J ends lost 2 bases and 7 bases, in that order; junction bases with no gene match: 5. CDR1 is KGHSH and CDR2 is LQKENI in the germline V gene.

This sequence joins TRBV5-1 and TRBJ1-1; D is perhaps TRBD1 (5 bases). The CDR3 covers 15 residues. Between the trimmed V and J ends, which lost 4 bases and 0 bases, there was a span of 13 bases. Germline V CDR1 and CDR2: SGHRS, YFSETQ. The CDR3 coding sequence is TGCGCCAGCAGCCCGACAGCCGCTATGAACACTGAAGCTTTCTTT. It translates to CASSPTAAMNTEAFF. The full variable domain, rest sourced from reference TRBV5-1 and TRBJ1-1, is KAGVTQTPRYLIKTRGQQVTLSCSPISGHRSVSWYQQTPGQGLQFLFEYFSETQRNKGNFPGRFSGRQFSNSRSEMNVSTLELGDSALYLCASSPTAAMNTEAFFGQGTRLTVV.

The chain recombines TRBV6-6 with TRBJ2-7; possible D gene TRBD2, 5 bases. This CDR3 has 15 residues. V was pared by 0 bases and J by 4 bases, with 13 bases between. Looked up from germline, CDR1 is MNHNY and CDR2 is SVGAGI (reference sequence). The CDR3 DNA follows: TGTGCCAGCAGTTACTCGTCACGGGAATTTTACGAGCAGTACTTC. It translates to CASSYSSREFYEQYF.

The gene calls are TRBV6-2 or TRBV6-3 and TRBJ2-7; 9 bases align to TRBD2. The CDR3 has 18 residues. Losses at the gene ends were 2 bases for V and 2 bases for J; bases not matched to a gene: 13. Per the germline V gene, CDR1 is MNHEY and CDR2 is SVGEGT. The CDR3 spells CASSYAWASGVFAYEQYF. The CDR3 DNA sequence: TGTGCCAGCAGTTACGCTTGGGCTAGCGGGGTCTTTGCCTACGAGCAGTACTTC.

The J gene is TRBJ2-1, the V gene TRBV7-2, with 8 bases identical to TRBD1. The CDR3 is made up of 15 amino acids. Germline V lookup: CDR1 SGHTA, CDR2 FQGNSA. With V trimmed by 1 base and J by 4 bases, 3 bases remained unmatched. This CDR3 reads CASSLGTGRYNEQFF. For the CDR3, the DNA is TGTGCCAGCAGCTTAGGGACAGGGCGTTACAATGAGCAGTTCTTC.

On this clone itself: The same CDR3 is also encoded by other DNA sequences in this sample. V gene TRBV19 combines with J gene TRBJ2-2, with TRBD2 matching over 13 bases. Unmatched junction bases numbered 3, after V lost 8 bases and J lost 3 bases. The germline V gene has CDR1 LNHDA and CDR2 SQIVND (reference sequence). The CDR3 covers 15 residues. The CDR3 spells CASRGLAGDTGELFF. As DNA, the CDR3 is TGTGCCAGTCGTGGACTAGCGGGGGACACCGGGGAGCTGTTTTTT.

This chain uses TRBV5-1 with TRBJ2-2; 11 bases line up with TRBD2. V lost 5 bases, J lost 4 bases, and 13 bases stayed unmatched. The CDR3 loop spans 18 amino acids. Germline V CDR1 and CDR2: SGHRS, YFSETQ. As DNA, the CDR3 is TGCGCCAGCAGTTTCTTTCCCACTAGCGGGAGTACCACCGGGGAGCTGTTTTTT. Its protein is CASSFFPTSGSTTGELFF.

V usage is TRBV14 and J usage is TRBJ2-7; 8 bases map to TRBD2. From germline, CDR1 is SGHDN and CDR2 FVKESK. The junction had 6 bases not matched to a gene; V was cut back by 4 bases and J by 4 bases. This CDR3 is built from 14 residues. The CDR3 DNA reads as TGTGCCAGCAGCCCAAGCGGGGGTGGATACGAGCAGTACTTC. Protein: CASSPSGGGYEQYF.